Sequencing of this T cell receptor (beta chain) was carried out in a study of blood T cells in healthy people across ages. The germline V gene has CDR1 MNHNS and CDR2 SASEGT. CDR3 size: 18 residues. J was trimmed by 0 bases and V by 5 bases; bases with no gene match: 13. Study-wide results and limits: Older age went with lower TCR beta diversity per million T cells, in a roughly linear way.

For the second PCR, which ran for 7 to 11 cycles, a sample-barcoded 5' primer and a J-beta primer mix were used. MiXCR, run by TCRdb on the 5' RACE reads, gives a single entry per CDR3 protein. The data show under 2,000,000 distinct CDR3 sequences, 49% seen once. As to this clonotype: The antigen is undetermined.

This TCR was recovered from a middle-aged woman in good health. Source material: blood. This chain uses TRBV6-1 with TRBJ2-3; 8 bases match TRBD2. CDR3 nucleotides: TGTGCCAGCAGTCAAACTAGGCGGGGGGACCAAAGCACAGATACGCAGTATTTT. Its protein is CASSQTRRGDQSTDTQYF.